The entry that follows covers one TCR beta chain sequence. The CDR3 sequence is 15 residues long. Germline V lookup: CDR1 LGHNA, CDR2 YSLEER. Trimming removed 2 bases at V and 1 base at J, with 12 bases between. This sample was included in a study of T cell responses to AZD1222 COVID-19 vaccine. Profiling relied on immunoSEQ multiplex PCR, and the TCRdb table lists in-frame clones only, not all of them. The sample contains about 140,000 clones, about 92% of which appear only once. The starting material was peripheral blood, obtained on day 0 of AZD1222 vaccination. This chain uses TRBV4-3 with TRBJ2-7; D might be TRBD2 (5 bases). This receptor was identified in an adult in good health. CDR3 DNA: TGCGCCAGCAGCCAACACCTAGCCCGATCCTACGAGCAGTACTTC. Residues: CASSQHLARSYEQYF.